Below, 32 T cell receptor beta chains from the same sample are listed, as sequenced in a study of T cell responses to AZD1222 COVID-19 vaccine. Sequencing used immunoSEQ multiplex PCR; TCRdb keeps in-frame clones, though not all of them. The sample includes some 80,000 clones, 88% of them seen just once. The input for sequencing was peripheral blood, taken 28 days after the second dose of the MenACWY control vaccine. The receptors shown here come from an adult who received the MenACWY meningococcal vaccine as a control.

CDR3 nucleotide sequence: TGTGCCAGCAGGCGGACGGGGAACACTGAAGCTTTCTTT. Its translation: CASRRTGNTEAFF. The chain carries TRBV6-5 and TRBJ1-1; no reliable D call. The CDR3 runs 13 residues. Germline lookup yields CDR1 MNHEY and CDR2 SVGAGI. V was trimmed by 6 bases and J by 1 base, leaving 9 bases between them.

The chain combines TRBV18 with TRBJ2-5; TRBD2 matches at 11 bases. Per germline, CDR1 KGHSH and CDR2 LQKENI. CDR3 length equals 14 residues. V shed 4 bases and J 4 bases; nucleotides not matched to a gene: 2. CDR3 bases: TGTGCCAGCTCACAACTAGCGGGGGTAGAGACCCAGTACTTC. Translating it yields CASSQLAGVETQYF.

This CDR3 is CASSLAAGGYYNEQFF. For the CDR3, the DNA is TGTGCCAGCAGCTTAGCGGCGGGGGGCTATTACAATGAGCAGTTCTTC. The chain couples TRBV7-9 to TRBJ2-1, with 8 bases identical to TRBD2. V shed 0 bases, J shed 4 bases, and the junction held 5 bases outside the gene matches. Germline CDR1 and CDR2: SEHNR and FQNEAQ (reference sequence). The CDR3 is 16 residues long.

This chain connects TRBV6-5 to TRBJ1-4; D not resolved. The CDR3 has 14 residues. CDR1 and CDR2 from the germline V gene are MNHEY and SVGAGI. The V gene lost 6 bases and the J gene lost 0 bases, with 8 bases spanning the gap. CDR3 in DNA: TGTGCCAGCAGGAGGGCGACAACTAATGAAAAACTGTTTTTT. It translates to CASRRATTNEKLFF.

This sequence joins TRBV6-5 and TRBJ2-3, with 9 nucleotides matching TRBD1. Trimming cost V 6 bases and J 4 bases; bases outside gene matches: 5. This CDR3 has 14 residues. Germline loops: CDR1 MNHEY, CDR2 SVGAGI. The DNA for the CDR3 is TGTGCCAGCAGGTTACAGGGGGCCCCAGATACGCAGTATTTT. Amino acid sequence: CASRLQGAPDTQYF.

The chain recombines TRBV3-1 (or the pseudogene TRBV3-2) with TRBJ2-1; 8 bases map to TRBD1. CDR1 LGHDT and CDR2 YNNKEL come from the germline V gene (reference sequence). Germline trimming cut 0 bases from V and 9 bases from J; bases unmatched to any gene: 7. CDR3 length equals 15 residues. The CDR3 bases are TGTGCCAGCAGCCAAGAGGGGCAGGGGGCACGTGAGCAGTTCTTC. As protein: CASSQEGQGAREQFF.

V usage is TRBV3-1 (or the pseudogene TRBV3-2) and J usage is TRBJ2-7; TRBD1 agrees at 8 bases. Trimming at V came to 4 bases and at J to 4 bases, leaving 6 bases not matched to a gene. From germline, CDR1 is LGHDT and CDR2 YNNKEL (reference sequence). This CDR3 is built from 14 residues. CDR3 bases: TGTGCCAGCAGCCCTCGGACAGGGTTTTACGAGCAGTACTTC. Residues: CASSPRTGFYEQYF.

This chain uses TRBV7-2 with TRBJ2-3; D is uncertain. V lost 5 bases and J 0 bases, leaving 15 bases between the germline ends. Germline loops: CDR1 SGHTA, CDR2 FQGNSA. This CDR3 contains 16 residues. The CDR3 loop reads CASSRNPGPSTDTQYF. The CDR3 coding sequence is TGTGCCAGCAGCCGTAACCCGGGTCCTAGCACAGATACGCAGTATTTT.

J is TRBJ1-1 and V is TRBV7-8, with unresolved D. The CDR3 covers 14 residues. Germline CDR1 SGHVS, CDR2 FQNEAQ. V was pared by 3 bases and J by 1 base, with 9 bases between. The CDR3 DNA is TGTGCCAGCAGCTTCGGTCAGAAGAACACTGAAGCTTTCTTT. This codes for CASSFGQKNTEAFF.

This clone appeared a single time. The chain joins TRBV5-6 to TRBJ1-1; 8 bases match TRBD1. The CDR3 is 15 amino acids. With 4 bases clipped from V and 4 bases from J, the junction kept 9 bases outside the gene matches. CDR1 is SGHDT and CDR2 is YYEEEE in the germline V gene. The CDR3 sequence is CASSGLQGEVTEAFF. CDR3 sequence (DNA): TGTGCCAGCAGCGGGCTACAGGGGGAGGTCACTGAAGCTTTCTTT.

The V gene is TRBV29-1, the J gene TRBJ2-2; 7 bases are a match to TRBD1. Germline CDR1 is SQVTM and CDR2 is ANQGSEA. V was pared by 6 bases and J by 1 base, with 5 bases of the junction left unmatched. CDR3 length: 14 residues. Here the CDR3 reads CSVTRDRNTGELFF. CDR3 nucleotides: TGCAGCGTCACCCGGGACAGGAACACCGGGGAGCTGTTTTTT.

The chain employs TRBV9 and TRBJ2-1; TRBD2 agrees at 7 bases. The CDR3 totals 15 residues. V dropped 2 bases and J dropped 2; count of bases not matched to a gene: 4. Germline values: CDR1 SGDLS, CDR2 YYNGEE. The CDR3 here is CASSVRLAPYNEQFF. In DNA, the CDR3 is TGTGCCAGCAGCGTTAGACTAGCACCCTACAATGAGCAGTTCTTC.

V is TRBV19 and J is TRBJ1-2; D remains ambiguous. V dropped 2 bases and J dropped 4 bases, with 17 bases sitting between them. Germline values: CDR1 LNHDA, CDR2 SQIVND (reference sequence). CDR3 length equals 16 residues. CDR3 in DNA: TGTGCCAGTAGTATAAGTAGTTTGAACGGAATCTATGGCTACACCTTC. Protein: CASSISSLNGIYGYTF.

This clone was observed a few times. CDR3 sequence reads: CASSEQGQGSPLHF. The CDR3 DNA reads as TGTGCCAGCAGTGAACAGGGACAGGGGTCACCCCTCCACTTT. The chain has TRBV6-4 and TRBJ1-6; 10 positions agree with TRBD1. This CDR3 is built from 14 residues. Germline lookup yields CDR1 MRHNA and CDR2 SNTAGT. Trimming cost V 3 bases and J 10 bases; bases outside gene matches: 3.

This chain links TRBV7-6 with TRBJ1-1, with 7 bases that match TRBD1. This CDR3 has 15 residues. The germline CDR1 and CDR2 sequences are SGHVS and FNYEAQ. J lost 0 bases, V lost 4 bases, and 5 bases had no gene match. The CDR3 here is CASSSGTDMNTEAFF. CDR3 bases: TGTGCCAGCAGCTCCGGGACAGACATGAACACTGAAGCTTTCTTT.

This clone was counted a single time. The V gene is TRBV9, the J gene TRBJ1-6; no definite D call. CDR1 is SGDLS and CDR2 is YYNGEE in the germline V gene. Trimming took 7 bases from V and 6 from J, leaving 11 bases between them. CDR3 size: 13 residues. The CDR3 reads CASGATVNSPLHF. DNA of the CDR3: TGTGCCAGCGGCGCCACGGTTAATTCACCCCTCCACTTT.

The V and J genes are TRBV7-9 and TRBJ1-4; TRBD1 is a possible D gene (5 bases). The ends were cut back, 5 bases at V and 8 bases at J, with 15 bases in the middle. This CDR3 has 14 residues. CDR1 SEHNR and CDR2 FQNEAQ come from the germline V gene (reference sequence). DNA of the CDR3: TGTGCCAGCAGCCCTGCAGGGCCAGGGGAAAAACTGTTTTTT. This codes for CASSPAGPGEKLFF.

V is TRBV7-2 and J is TRBJ2-7, with D possibly TRBD2 on 6 matching bases. From germline, CDR1 is SGHTA and CDR2 FQGNSA. The CDR3 totals 14 residues. The germline V and J ends were trimmed by 4 bases and 2 bases, with 12 bases remaining between them. CDR3 nucleotide sequence: TGTGCCAGCAGCTCGGGACTTATCCCCTACGAGCAGTACTTC. Residues: CASSSGLIPYEQYF.

A single count supports this clone. The J gene is TRBJ1-1, the V gene TRBV3-1 (or the pseudogene TRBV3-2), with 9 nucleotides matching TRBD1. Looked up from germline, CDR1 is LGHDT and CDR2 is YNNKEL (reference sequence). Trimming at V came to 3 bases and at J to 7 bases, leaving 3 bases not matched to a gene. The CDR3 loop spans 13 amino acids. The CDR3 protein is CASSQWDRDEAFF. In DNA, the CDR3 is TGTGCCAGCAGCCAGTGGGACAGGGATGAAGCTTTCTTT.

The chain is built from TRBV9 and TRBJ2-2, with 9 bases aligning to TRBD2. The germline V gene has CDR1 SGDLS and CDR2 YYNGEE. The CDR3 consists of 16 residues. With 4 bases clipped from V and 2 bases from J, the junction kept 6 bases outside the gene matches. The CDR3 loop is CASSLLAGINTGELFF. CDR3 in DNA: TGTGCCAGCAGCTTGCTAGCGGGGATAAACACCGGGGAGCTGTTTTTT.

The genes are TRBV2 and TRBJ1-6, with D possibly being TRBD1 (5 bases). CDR1 SNHLY and CDR2 FYNNEI come from the germline V gene. This CDR3 has 15 residues. The germline V and J ends were trimmed by 8 bases and 0 bases, with 11 bases remaining between them. In nucleotides, the CDR3 is TGTGCCAGCGAGAGGGACCTCTCCTATAATTCACCCCTCCACTTT. This encodes CASERDLSYNSPLHF.

The V gene is TRBV3-1 (or the pseudogene TRBV3-2), the J gene TRBJ1-2; TRBD1 aligns across 8 bases. Trimming at V came to 1 base and at J to 2 bases, leaving 6 bases not matched to a gene. This CDR3 region has 16 residues. Germline V CDR1 and CDR2: LGHDT, YNNKEL (reference sequence). The CDR3 is CASSQGLAGGNYGYTF. Here the CDR3 DNA reads TGTGCCAGCAGCCAAGGGTTGGCAGGGGGCAACTATGGCTACACCTTC.

CDR3 DNA: TGTGCCAGTAGGTCGGGGAACTATGGCTACACCTTC. Protein: CASRSGNYGYTF. This chain uses TRBV19 with TRBJ1-2; no clear D gene. V was shortened by 6 bases and J by 2 bases, with 7 bases between the two germline ends. Germline loops: CDR1 LNHDA, CDR2 SQIVND (reference sequence). The length of the CDR3 is 12 residues.

The V call is TRBV6-5, the J call TRBJ2-1; the match to TRBD2 covers 7 bases. This CDR3 is 14 amino acids long. V gave up 7 bases and J gave up 4 bases; unmatched junction bases: 7. Germline CDR1 reads MNHEY; CDR2 reads SVGAGI. CDR3 region: CASTGSGVYNEQFF. DNA for the CDR3: TGTGCCAGCACCGGCAGCGGGGTTTACAATGAGCAGTTCTTC.

Of note for this clone: This same CDR3 is encoded by further DNA sequences in the sample. The V gene is TRBV5-1, the J gene TRBJ1-1, with 7 positions matching TRBD1. The CDR3 totals 14 residues. The germline CDR1 and CDR2 sequences are SGHRS and YFSETQ. V lost 4 bases, J lost 2 bases, and 5 bases stayed unmatched. The CDR3 is CASSLRQGNTEAFF. In DNA form, the CDR3 reads TGCGCCAGCAGCCTCAGACAGGGAAACACTGAAGCTTTCTTT.

Points on this clone: Other DNA sequences from this sample encode an identical CDR3 as well. The V call is TRBV9, the J call TRBJ1-1, with 7 bases matching TRBD1. Per the germline V gene, CDR1 is SGDLS and CDR2 is YYNGEE. This CDR3 region has 15 residues. Unmatched junction bases numbered 7, after V lost 4 bases and J lost 1 base. The CDR3 sequence is CASSPRTGGNTEAFF. The CDR3 DNA reads as TGTGCCAGCAGCCCCCGGACAGGAGGGAACACTGAAGCTTTCTTT. Using reference TRBV9 and TRBJ1-1 for the parts outside the CDR3, the full variable domain is DSGVTQTPKHLITATGQRVTLRCSPRSGDLSVYWYQQSLDQGLQFLIQYYNGEERAKGNILERFSAQQFPDLHSELNLSSLELGDSALYFCASSPRTGGNTEAFFGQGTRLTVV.

This clone was recorded a few times. This chain links TRBV6-5 with TRBJ1-5, with 12 bases identical to TRBD1. Per germline, CDR1 MNHEY and CDR2 SVGAGI. The CDR3 covers 15 residues. The V gene end was trimmed by 6 bases and the J gene end by 6 bases; junction bases not matched to a gene: 6. Here the CDR3 DNA reads TGTGCCAGCAGCTCCGGGACAGGGGGCGGTCAGCCCCAGCATTTT. Translated, it gives CASSSGTGGGQPQHF.

CDR3 in amino acids: CASSHGTGRSPLHF. CDR3 bases: TGTGCCAGCAGCCATGGGACAGGGCGCTCACCCCTCCACTTT. The chain couples TRBV3-1 (or the pseudogene TRBV3-2) to TRBJ1-6; 9 positions match TRBD1. Looked up from germline, CDR1 is LGHDT and CDR2 is YNNKEL (reference sequence). V shed 3 bases, J shed 10 bases, and the junction held 4 bases outside the gene matches. This CDR3 comprises 14 residues.

V usage is TRBV18 and J usage is TRBJ1-5; D call uncertain. Trimming left V 3 bases short and J 2 bases short, with 14 bases between. In germline, CDR1 is KGHSH, CDR2 LQKENI. The CDR3 runs 16 residues. Here the CDR3 DNA reads TGTGCCAGCTCACCTCTGGACGTTTCTGGCAATCAGCCCCAGCATTTT. Translation gives CASSPLDVSGNQPQHF.

The chain uses TRBV25-1 and TRBJ2-1, with D perhaps matching TRBD1 (5 bases). The germline V gene has CDR1 MGHDK and CDR2 SYGVNS. V lost 8 bases, J lost 1 base, and 18 bases lay in between. CDR3 length equals 16 residues. CDR3 in DNA: TGTGCCAGCCTAAAAGGGGTAGAGACATCCTACAATGAGCAGTTCTTC. It specifies CASLKGVETSYNEQFF.

The J gene is TRBJ1-1, the V gene TRBV11-1; D gene unclear. The V gene's germline CDR1 is SGHAT and CDR2 FQDESV (reference sequence). Trimming took 2 bases from V and 2 from J, leaving 6 bases between them. CDR3 size: 13 residues. The CDR3 DNA sequence: TGTGCCAGCAGCTTAATTCGAAACACTGAAGCTTTCTTT. Encoded protein: CASSLIRNTEAFF.

V gene TRBV18 combines with J gene TRBJ2-7; TRBD1 aligns across 7 bases. The CDR3 runs 15 residues. In germline, CDR1 is KGHSH, CDR2 LQKENI. With 4 bases clipped from V and 0 bases from J, the junction kept 6 bases outside the gene matches. The CDR3 sequence is CASSLRDSNSYEQYF. In DNA form, the CDR3 reads TGTGCCAGCTCACTCCGGGACAGTAACTCCTACGAGCAGTACTTC.